This entry lists 27 T cell receptor beta chains sequenced from one sample in a study of cytomegalovirus exposure and HLA in healthy donors. With 60 Vbeta and 13 Jbeta primers, the PCR was carried out. The data were produced by immunoSEQ multiplex PCR, yet TCRdb's version contains in-frame clones alone and is incomplete. Of about 160,000 clones listed, roughly 82% are singletons. The specimen sequenced was PBMCs. Receptors were obtained from a man in his fifties in good health and CMV-seropositive.

V is TRBV5-1 and J is TRBJ1-1; weak D call: TRBD1 (5 bases). The CDR3 has 16 amino acids. Trimming pared 0 bases from V and 0 bases from J, leaving 12 bases between. Germline loops: CDR1 SGHRS, CDR2 YFSETQ. CDR3: CASSLALGQVNTEAFF. The CDR3 region has the DNA TGCGCCAGCAGCTTGGCTTTGGGGCAGGTGAACACTGAAGCTTTCTTT.

The chain employs TRBV7-9 and TRBJ2-7; tentatively, D is TRBD1 (6 bases). Germline V CDR1 and CDR2: SEHNR, FQNEAQ (reference sequence). The CDR3 totals 13 residues. The germline V and J ends were trimmed by 4 bases and 5 bases, with 12 bases remaining between them. In DNA, the CDR3 is TGTGCCAGCAGCTCGGCAGGGGACCACGAGCAGTACGTC. This encodes CASSSAGDHEQYV.

The chain combines TRBV7-6 with TRBJ2-1; TRBD1 matches at 10 bases. Trimming at V came to 1 base and at J to 8 bases, leaving 5 bases not matched to a gene. The CDR3 length is 15 residues. CDR1 SGHVS and CDR2 FNYEAQ come from the germline V gene. The CDR3 nucleotides read TGTGCCAGCAGCTTAGGGACAGGGGGTGGTGATGAGCAGTTCTTC. Translated: CASSLGTGGGDEQFF.

V gene TRBV11-3 combines with J gene TRBJ2-5, with a possible D match to TRBD2 (5 bases). V was shortened by 4 bases and J by 1 base, with 7 bases between the two germline ends. Germline V gives CDR1 SGHNT, CDR2 YENEEA. The CDR3 consists of 13 residues. The CDR3 is CASSSDFQETQYF. The CDR3 DNA follows: TGTGCCAGCAGCTCGGACTTCCAAGAGACCCAGTACTTC.

This chain connects TRBV18 to TRBJ2-6, with D possibly being TRBD1 (6 bases). This CDR3 has 13 amino acids. Germline loops: CDR1 KGHSH, CDR2 LQKENI. Trimming took off 8 bases at V and 2 bases at J, with 7 bases between the two ends. The CDR3 here is CASHRAGANVLTF. Written as DNA, the CDR3 is TGTGCCAGCCACAGGGCTGGGGCCAACGTCCTGACTTTC.

The chain joins TRBV10-1 to TRBJ2-3; tentative D call: TRBD2 (6 bases). Trimming took 0 bases from V and 2 from J, leaving 9 bases between them. There are 15 residues in the CDR3. The germline gives CDR1 WNHNN, CDR2 SYGVQD (reference sequence). The CDR3 here is CASSESGEATDTQYF. In nucleotides, the CDR3 is TGCGCCAGCAGTGAGTCAGGGGAGGCCACAGATACGCAGTATTTT.

The CDR3: CATRGQNAYNEQFF. DNA of the CDR3: TGTGCCACCAGGGGACAGAACGCCTACAATGAGCAGTTCTTC. The chain combines TRBV15 with TRBJ2-1, with 7 nucleotides matching TRBD1. The J segment lost 2 bases and the V segment lost 6 bases, leaving 4 bases of the junction unmatched. The length of the CDR3 is 14 residues. Germline values: CDR1 LNHNV, CDR2 YYDKDF (reference sequence).

This clone was seen only a few times. The chain uses TRBV11-1 and TRBJ2-6; no firm D call. The CDR3 runs 17 residues. Germline V lookup: CDR1 SGHAT, CDR2 FQDESV (reference sequence). Trimming pared 5 bases from V and 0 bases from J, leaving 14 bases between. The chain's CDR3 is CASSPNHRHSGANVLTF. The CDR3 DNA reads TGTGCCAGCAGCCCTAACCACAGACACTCTGGGGCCAACGTCCTGACTTTC.

This sequence joins TRBV9 and TRBJ1-2; a possible D gene is TRBD1 (6 bases). CDR1 is SGDLS and CDR2 is YYNGEE in the germline V gene. The CDR3 has 15 amino acids. V was cut by 0 bases and J by 4 bases, with 13 bases left in between. The CDR3 DNA reads TGTGCCAGCAGCGTAGACGGGACAACATCCTATGGCTACACCTTC. The encoded protein is CASSVDGTTSYGYTF.

The V and J genes are TRBV6-5 and TRBJ1-2; 11 positions match TRBD1. CDR3 length equals 13 residues. Per the germline V gene, CDR1 is MNHEY and CDR2 is SVGAGI. The junction had 3 bases not matched to a gene; V was cut back by 4 bases and J by 8 bases. CDR3 nucleotides: TGTGCCAGCAGTTGGGGACAGGGGGGAGGCTACACCTTC. Translation gives CASSWGQGGGYTF.

The V call is TRBV29-1, the J call TRBJ1-3, with a weak D call TRBD1 (6 bases). The ends were cut back, 0 bases at V and 4 bases at J, with 10 bases in the middle. The germline V gene has CDR1 SQVTM and CDR2 ANQGSEA. This CDR3 spans 14 amino acids. In DNA form, the CDR3 reads TGCAGCGTTGAAGATCCCAGGGGAGGAAACACCATATATTTT. Its protein product is CSVEDPRGGNTIYF.

The genes are TRBV5-1 and TRBJ1-2, with a possible D match to TRBD1 (5 bases). V shed 0 bases and J shed 1 base, with 13 bases lying between them. The length of the CDR3 is 16 residues. Germline values: CDR1 SGHRS, CDR2 YFSETQ. The DNA of the CDR3 is TGCGCCAGCAGCTTGGGACAGCTTGGGGTTAACTATGGCTACACCTTC. Its translation: CASSLGQLGVNYGYTF.

This chain links TRBV18 with TRBJ2-6; D is ambiguous. CDR1 KGHSH and CDR2 LQKENI come from the germline V gene. The V gene lost 1 base and the J gene lost 0 bases, with 22 bases spanning the gap. The CDR3 is made up of 21 amino acids. The CDR3 loop reads CASSPREGRPTKSSGANVLTF. CDR3 DNA: TGTGCCAGCTCACCACGAGAAGGCAGGCCAACCAAAAGCTCTGGGGCCAACGTCCTGACTTTC. The complete variable domain, with remaining parts taken from reference TRBV18 and TRBJ2-6, reads NAGVMQNPRHLVRRRGQEARLRCSPMKGHSHVYWYRQLPEEGLKFMVYLQKENIIDESGMPKERFSAEFPKEGPSILRIQQVVRGDSAAYFCASSPREGRPTKSSGANVLTFGAGSRLTVL.

This chain uses TRBV6-6 with TRBJ1-1; 7 bases are shared with TRBD1. The CDR3 covers 14 residues. Germline V CDR1 and CDR2: MNHNY, SVGAGI (reference sequence). J gave up 0 bases and V 5 bases, and 3 bases lay outside the gene matches. The CDR3 region is CASSNDRVNTEAFF. For the CDR3, the DNA is TGTGCCAGCAGTAACGACAGGGTGAACACTGAAGCTTTCTTT.

This chain uses TRBV10-3 with TRBJ2-7; the D is unclear. Germline V gene sequence: CDR1 ENHRY, CDR2 SYGVKD. Trimming removed 3 bases at V and 1 base at J, with 4 bases between. This CDR3 has 12 amino acids. The CDR3 loop reads CAISDRSYEQYV. CDR3 nucleotides: TGTGCCATCAGTGACAGGTCCTACGAGCAGTACGTC.

The V gene is TRBV5-1, the J gene TRBJ2-3, with a tentative D call TRBD2 (6 bases). Germline V lookup: CDR1 SGHRS, CDR2 YFSETQ. This CDR3 contains 16 residues. V lost 4 bases, J lost 0 bases, and 15 bases lay in between. The CDR3: CASSLTGGRSTDTQYF. In nucleotides, the CDR3 is TGCGCCAGCAGCCTCACCGGGGGACGTAGCACAGATACGCAGTATTTT.

V and J are TRBV25-1 and TRBJ2-3; TRBD1 is a possible D gene (5 bases). The CDR3 runs 16 residues. V lost 3 bases and J lost 2, with 15 bases in between. The germline CDR1 and CDR2 sequences are MGHDK and SYGVNS. CDR3 bases: TGTGCCAGCAGTGACCTCAGCAGGGCTACCACAGATACGCAGTATTTT. Translated: CASSDLSRATTDTQYF.

The chain carries TRBV7-6 and TRBJ1-1; D unresolved. CDR1 and CDR2 (germline): SGHVS, FNYEAQ. V lost 6 bases to trimming and J lost 0 bases, with 11 bases between them. The CDR3 has 14 residues. The CDR3: CASSRELMNTEAFF. CDR3 bases: TGTGCCAGCAGTCGTGAACTGATGAACACTGAAGCTTTCTTT. Variable domain in full (rest from reference TRBV7-6 and TRBJ1-1): GAGVSQSPRYKVTKRGQDVALRCDPISGHVSLYWYRQALGQGPEFLTYFNYEAQQDKSGLPNDRFSAERPEGSISTLTIQRTEQRDSAMYRCASSRELMNTEAFFGQGTRLTVV.

CDR3 DNA: TGTGCCAGTAGTATGGGCAGCTCCTTACTGGTTGAGCAGTTCTTC. It specifies CASSMGSSLLVEQFF. The chain employs TRBV19 and TRBJ2-1; D unresolved. Germline V gene lookup returns CDR1 LNHDA and CDR2 SQIVND (reference sequence). With 3 bases removed from V and 9 bases from J, the gap between germline ends came to 18 bases. The CDR3 is 15 amino acids.

The rearrangement links TRBV29-1 to TRBJ2-3, with TRBD2 matching 8 bases. The V and J ends lost 2 bases and 2 bases, in that order; junction bases with no gene match: 6. CDR1 is SQVTM, CDR2 ANQGSEA, per germline. The CDR3 is 15 residues long. Written as DNA, the CDR3 is TGCAGCGTTGAACCACTAGCGGTATACACAGATACGCAGTATTTT. It specifies CSVEPLAVYTDTQYF.

The chain is built from TRBV9 and TRBJ2-5; 10 bases align to TRBD1. Trimming removed 2 bases from V and 9 bases from J; junction bases left unmatched: 10. The CDR3 is 15 amino acids. The germline V gene encodes CDR1 SGDLS and CDR2 YYNGEE. This CDR3 reads CASSVGSGQGRAQYF. The CDR3 DNA is TGTGCCAGCAGCGTGGGGTCGGGACAGGGGAGGGCCCAGTACTTC.

The table lists this clone with a few counts. The chain has TRBV5-1 and TRBJ2-7, with 10 bases aligning to TRBD1. This CDR3 spans 18 amino acids. Trimming at V came to 4 bases and at J to 6 bases, leaving 19 bases not matched to a gene. Germline V gene data show CDR1 as SGHRS and CDR2 as YFSETQ. The CDR3 protein is CASSRGAPGQGLGCEQYV. CDR3 bases: TGCGCCAGCAGCCGGGGGGCACCGGGACAGGGGTTAGGTTGCGAGCAGTACGTC.

The V gene is TRBV19, the J gene TRBJ1-5; D is perhaps TRBD1 (5 bases). V was cut by 7 bases and J by 7 bases, with 20 bases left in between. Germline CDR1 LNHDA, CDR2 SQIVND (reference sequence). This CDR3 has 15 residues. The CDR3 loop is CASTAPRSGSQPQHF. CDR3 nucleotides: TGTGCCAGTACTGCTCCCCGCTCAGGGTCGCAGCCCCAGCATTTT. Variable domain in full (rest from reference TRBV19 and TRBJ1-5): DGGITQSPKYLFRKEGQNVTLSCEQNLNHDAMYWYRQDPGQGLRLIYYSQIVNDFQKGDIAEGYSVSREKKESFPLTVTSAQKNPTAFYLCASTAPRSGSQPQHFGDGTRLSIL.

The genes are TRBV30 and TRBJ1-3, with 11 positions matching TRBD1. In germline, CDR1 is GTSNPN, CDR2 SVGIG (reference sequence). CDR3 length equals 13 residues. The CDR3 region is CASDRGPGNTIYF. CDR3 nucleotide sequence: TGTGCTTCGGACAGGGGGCCGGGAAACACCATATATTTT.

This chain uses TRBV30 with TRBJ1-1, with 7 bases matching TRBD1. CDR3 length: 13 residues. The germline V gene has CDR1 GTSNPN and CDR2 SVGIG (reference sequence). J gave up 0 bases and V 5 bases, and 3 bases lay outside the gene matches. The CDR3 region has the DNA TGTGCCTGGGCTAGGGGGCTGAACACTGAAGCTTTCTTT. Protein sequence: CAWARGLNTEAFF.

The gene calls are TRBV29-1 and TRBJ2-1; TRBD1 is a possible D gene (5 bases). Germline loops: CDR1 SQVTM, CDR2 ANQGSEA. V lost 1 base and J lost 7, with 17 bases in between. The CDR3 length is 15 residues. The CDR3 DNA follows: TGCAGCGTTGAAGCTGGCGGCCAGGGAATGAATGAGCAGTTCTTC. As protein: CSVEAGGQGMNEQFF.

As regards this clone: A junction end diverges from the germline sequence, so it may reflect a read error. J is TRBJ2-5 and V is TRBV4-1; D perhaps matches TRBD1 (7 bases). The germline CDR1 and CDR2 sequences are MGHRA and YSYEKL. This CDR3 contains 14 residues. CDR3 sequence (DNA): TGCGCCAGCAGCCAGGACAGGACTAAAGAGGCCCAGTACTTC. It codes for CASSQDRTKEAQYF.